Presented here are 9 T cell receptor beta chains from one specimen sequenced in a study of T cells in Graves' hyperthyroidism and ophthalmopathy. TCR beta CDR3 regions were amplified from RNA. HTBI primers were employed in a first-round RT-PCR of the TCR CDR3. A single record per CDR3 protein comes from TCRdb applying MiXCR to the multiplex PCR reads. This sample has approximately 700,000 distinct CDR3 sequences; over 15% occur once, and the top ten carry about 8.4%. The material sequenced was blood. The origin of the receptors is a young man with Graves' hyperthyroidism.

This clonotype came up a few times. This chain uses TRBV4-1 with TRBJ1-5; 7 bases line up with TRBD1. Germline-derived CDR1 and CDR2 are MGHRA and YSYEKL. J lost 6 bases, V lost 5 bases, and 10 bases had no gene match. The CDR3 totals 15 residues. CDR3 loop: CASSERGRGPQPQHF. CDR3 sequence (DNA): TGCGCCAGCAGCGAAAGGGGGAGGGGGCCTCAGCCCCAGCATTTT.

This clonotype has a handful of counts. This chain links TRBV5-5 with TRBJ2-3; 13 bases agree with TRBD2. The CDR3 totals 18 residues. The trim removed 4 bases at V and 7 bases at J, leaving 15 bases unmatched. Germline assignment: CDR1 SGHKS and CDR2 YYEKEE (reference sequence). The CDR3 sequence: CASSRTSGRAAPAYTQYF. CDR3 coding DNA: TGTGCCAGCAGCCGGACTAGCGGGAGAGCCGCCCCAGCATATACGCAGTATTTT.

This clonotype was seen many times. The genes are TRBV28 and TRBJ1-5; D uncertain. This CDR3 has 12 amino acids. V lost 5 bases, J lost 7 bases, and 9 bases lay in between. CDR1 and CDR2 from the germline V gene are MDHEN and SYDVKM. CDR3 nucleotide sequence: TGTGCCAGCAGTCCGCTCCTCCAGCCCCAGCATTTT. This codes for CASSPLLQPQHF.

V usage is TRBV15 and J usage is TRBJ1-5; 10 positions agree with TRBD1. V was pared by 4 bases and J by 6 bases, with 12 bases of the junction left unmatched. Germline V gene sequence: CDR1 LNHNV, CDR2 YYDKDF (reference sequence). This CDR3 contains 17 residues. CDR3 amino acids: CATSTEPPGQGTQPQHF. DNA for the CDR3: TGTGCCACCAGCACGGAACCTCCGGGACAGGGGACTCAGCCCCAGCATTTT. Using reference TRBV15 and TRBJ1-5 for the parts outside the CDR3, the full variable domain is DAMVIQNPRYQVTQFGKPVTLSCSQTLNHNVMYWYQQKSSQAPKLLFHYYDKDFNNEADTPDNFQSRRPNTSFCFLDIRSPGLGDTAMYLCATSTEPPGQGTQPQHFGDGTRLSIL.

The J gene is TRBJ1-5, the V gene TRBV4-1; no definite D call. The CDR3 consists of 14 residues. V was cut by 2 bases and J by 0 bases, with 5 bases left in between. Germline CDR1 reads MGHRA; CDR2 reads YSYEKL. The CDR3 protein is CASSQIGSNQPQHF. CDR3 sequence (DNA): TGCGCCAGCAGCCAAATCGGTAGCAATCAGCCCCAGCATTTT.

The rearrangement links TRBV28 to TRBJ2-1, with TRBD1 matching 9 bases. V lost 10 bases and J lost 4; bases outside the gene matches: 5. Germline CDR1 is MDHEN and CDR2 is SYDVKM. The CDR3 is 13 residues long. CDR3 sequence: CAKPGQGYNEQFF. CDR3 nucleotide sequence: TGTGCCAAACCGGGACAGGGTTACAATGAGCAGTTCTTC.

The chain links TRBV12-3 or TRBV12-4 to TRBJ2-6; D is possibly TRBD1 or TRBD2 (6 bases each). V gave up 6 bases and J gave up 0 bases, with 21 bases separating them. The CDR3 loop spans 19 amino acids. The CDR3 here is CASRDLGGRARSGANVLTF. The CDR3 nucleotides read TGTGCCAGCAGGGATCTGGGGGGCAGGGCCCGCTCTGGGGCCAACGTCCTGACTTTC.

This clonotype has only a few counts. The chain combines TRBV6-1 with TRBJ1-2, with D uncertain. Germline CDR1 reads MNHNS; CDR2 reads SASEGT. There are 17 residues in the CDR3. The V end lost 6 bases, the J end lost 0 bases, and 20 bases lay between the germline ends. The CDR3 sequence is CASSPGPYLSSNYGYTF. The CDR3 nucleotides read TGTGCCAGCAGCCCTGGACCGTACTTGAGCTCTAACTATGGCTACACCTTC.

This clonotype was seen ten or more times. This chain uses TRBV20-1 with TRBJ2-3; TRBD1 matches 8 bases. There are 14 residues in the CDR3. Trimming cost V 3 bases and J 6 bases; bases outside gene matches: 8. Germline V gene data show CDR1 as DFQATT and CDR2 as SNEGSKA (reference sequence). The CDR3 DNA is TGCAGTGCTAGGGACAGGGACGGACGGGATACGCAGTATTTT. Its translation is CSARDRDGRDTQYF.